The 29 T cell receptor beta chains given below trace back to one sample, sequenced in a study of T cells after yellow fever vaccination. TCRdb fed the 5' RACE reads into MiXCR, producing one record per CDR3 protein. This sample carries approximately 260,000 distinct CDR3 sequences, 13% of them seen once, and the ten largest clones take 0.45% to 0.65%. This material consisted of CD4+ T cells sorted from PBMCs, taken 45 days after the yellow fever booster vaccination. These receptor sequences come from a man younger than 40 who received the YFV17D yellow fever vaccine.

There are a few counts of this clonotype. The chain recombines TRBV25-1 with TRBJ2-7; the match to TRBD1 covers 10 bases. The CDR3 covers 15 residues. CDR1 MGHDK and CDR2 SYGVNS come from the germline V gene. The trim removed 4 bases at V and 7 bases at J, leaving 10 bases unmatched. CDR3 sequence reads: CASSVPGQGRVEQYF. CDR3 bases: TGTGCCAGCAGTGTCCCGGGACAGGGGCGGGTAGAGCAGTACTTC.

This clonotype was seen only a few times. The chain carries TRBV18 and TRBJ2-7, with D possibly matching TRBD2 (7 bases). V was cut by 6 bases and J by 5 bases, with 14 bases left in between. Per germline, CDR1 KGHSH and CDR2 LQKENI. This CDR3 has 13 amino acids. In nucleotides, the CDR3 is TGTGCCAGCTCCACCAACGGGGGGCACGAGCAGTACTTC. This gives the protein CASSTNGGHEQYF.

This clonotype was seen a handful of times. V usage is TRBV29-1 and J usage is TRBJ1-2; 7 bases fit TRBD1. This CDR3 is 12 amino acids long. Germline V lookup: CDR1 SQVTM, CDR2 ANQGSEA. V lost 6 bases and J lost 6; bases outside the gene matches: 7. CDR3 residues: CSVRGQAHGYTF. CDR3 coding DNA: TGCAGCGTGAGGGGGCAGGCTCATGGCTACACCTTC.

The chain joins TRBV6-1 to TRBJ2-2; maybe TRBD1 (5 bases). The CDR3 spans 17 residues. Germline lookup yields CDR1 MNHNS and CDR2 SASEGT. V lost 7 bases, J lost 5 bases, and 23 bases lay in between. The CDR3 bases are TGTGCCAGCATCGAACTTGGAAGGGGATCTATGACCGGGGAGCTGTTTTTT. It codes for CASIELGRGSMTGELFF.

The chain employs TRBV20-1 and TRBJ2-3; D perhaps matches TRBD2 (6 bases). The germline gives CDR1 DFQATT, CDR2 SNEGSKA (reference sequence). CDR3 length equals 13 residues. Trimming left V 8 bases short and J 5 bases short, with 17 bases between. In nucleotides, the CDR3 is TGCAGTCCTTGGGACTTTCGTGGAGATACGCAGTATTTT. Translated, it gives CSPWDFRGDTQYF.

This clonotype appeared many times. This sequence joins TRBV20-1 and TRBJ2-1, with 10 positions matching TRBD2. From germline, CDR1 is DFQATT and CDR2 SNEGSKA (reference sequence). Trimming cost V 0 bases and J 7 bases; bases outside gene matches: 9. The CDR3 runs to 16 residues. The CDR3 loop is CSARDQSASGSNEQFF. CDR3 nucleotide sequence: TGCAGTGCTAGAGATCAATCGGCTAGCGGGAGTAATGAGCAGTTCTTC.

The sample holds a few counts of this clonotype. The J gene is TRBJ2-3, the V gene TRBV13, with D maybe TRBD2 (6 bases). Germline V gene lookup returns CDR1 PRHDT and CDR2 FYEKMQ (reference sequence). The CDR3 consists of 14 residues. Trimming removed 5 bases from V and 0 bases from J, with 9 bases in between. CDR3 DNA sequence: TGTGCCAGCAGCATGGGACTGAGCACAGATACGCAGTATTTT. Its protein product is CASSMGLSTDTQYF.

This clonotype was observed a handful of times. V and J are TRBV19 and TRBJ2-3; D is perhaps TRBD1 (5 bases). Germline V gives CDR1 LNHDA, CDR2 SQIVND (reference sequence). The CDR3 contains 16 residues. The ends were cut back, 3 bases at V and 0 bases at J, with 13 bases in the middle. The CDR3 DNA reads TGTGCCAGTAGTATGGGTAGGGGTACTAGCACAGATACGCAGTATTTT. It is translated as CASSMGRGTSTDTQYF.

In its sample, this clonotype was seen a few times. The gene calls are TRBV6-6 and TRBJ2-7; D remains unclear. The CDR3 consists of 10 residues. Between the trimmed V and J ends, which lost 11 bases and 3 bases, there was a span of 8 bases. The germline V gene encodes CDR1 MNHNY and CDR2 SVGAGI (reference sequence). The CDR3 loop reads CASADYEQYF. DNA of the CDR3: TGTGCCTCCGCGGACTACGAGCAGTACTTC.

The sample holds many counts of this clonotype. The chain recombines TRBV7-2 with TRBJ2-1; D ambiguous. Germline V gene lookup returns CDR1 SGHTA and CDR2 FQGNSA. V was shortened by 8 bases and J by 0 bases, with 11 bases between the two germline ends. The CDR3 is 14 residues long. The CDR3 is CASSTPASYNEQFF. Written as DNA, the CDR3 is TGTGCCAGCTCCACCCCAGCCTCCTACAATGAGCAGTTCTTC.

This clonotype was detected a few times. J is TRBJ2-1 and V is TRBV19; TRBD1 agrees at 7 bases. CDR3 length: 13 amino acids. The germline CDR1 and CDR2 sequences are LNHDA and SQIVND (reference sequence). Trimming at V came to 6 bases and at J to 7 bases, leaving 6 bases not matched to a gene. As DNA, the CDR3 is TGTGCCAGTAGCACAGGGGAATGGAATGAGCAGTTCTTC. It specifies CASSTGEWNEQFF.

This chain links TRBV11-2 with TRBJ2-5; 9 nucleotides align to TRBD2. CDR1 and CDR2 from the germline V gene are SGHAT and FQNNGV. There are 13 residues in the CDR3. Unmatched junction bases numbered 3, after V lost 5 bases and J lost 5 bases. In DNA, the CDR3 is TGTGCCAGCAGCCGTAGCGGGAGTGAGACCCAGTACTTC. Protein: CASSRSGSETQYF.

V is TRBV5-6 and J is TRBJ2-2; no reliable D call. This CDR3 contains 16 residues. Trimming stripped 0 bases from V and 0 bases from J, with 9 bases between. Germline V gives CDR1 SGHDT, CDR2 YYEEEE. CDR3 sequence (DNA): TGTGCCAGCAGCTTGGGTTGGCAGTCGAACACCGGGGAGCTGTTTTTT. Protein product: CASSLGWQSNTGELFF.

This clonotype was seen a few times. DNA of the CDR3: TGTGCCAGCAGTTCCGGGCAAAGGAACACTGAAGCTTTCTTT. Translating it yields CASSSGQRNTEAFF. The chain has TRBV6-2 or TRBV6-3 and TRBJ1-1; no definite D call. The V gene's germline CDR1 is MNHEY and CDR2 SVGEGT. With 4 bases removed from V and 1 base from J, the gap between germline ends came to 10 bases. This CDR3 spans 14 amino acids.

The V call is TRBV3-1, the J call TRBJ2-5; 7 nucleotides match TRBD2. V trimming: 3 bases; J trimming: 5 bases; junction bases outside the gene matches: 3. Germline CDR1 reads LGHDT; CDR2 reads YNNKEL (reference sequence). This CDR3 is 13 amino acids long. CDR3 in DNA: TGTGCCAGCAGCCATCTAGCGGCTGAGACCCAGTACTTC. The encoded protein is CASSHLAAETQYF.

The rearrangement uses TRBV6-5 and TRBJ1-4; D is undetermined. Trimming removed 7 bases from V and 8 bases from J, with 11 bases in between. The CDR3 has 12 amino acids. The V gene's germline CDR1 is MNHEY and CDR2 SVGAGI. The CDR3: CASKGSGEKLFF. The DNA for the CDR3 is TGTGCCAGCAAGGGATCTGGAGAAAAACTGTTTTTT.

This clonotype was counted between two and nine times. The V and J genes are TRBV20-1 and TRBJ2-2; 8 positions match TRBD1. The germline CDR1 and CDR2 sequences are DFQATT and SNEGSKA (reference sequence). The V gene end was trimmed by 2 bases and the J gene end by 6 bases; junction bases not matched to a gene: 8. This CDR3 comprises 15 residues. Here the CDR3 reads CSARSRTGIAGELFF. The CDR3 DNA follows: TGCAGTGCTAGATCACGGACAGGGATCGCCGGGGAGCTGTTTTTT.

This clonotype came up many times. The J gene is TRBJ2-1, the V gene TRBV7-2, with 11 bases aligning to TRBD1. V lost 5 bases to trimming and J lost 5 bases; unmatched junction nucleotides: 8. The CDR3 contains 16 residues. CDR1 is SGHTA, CDR2 FQGNSA, per germline. The CDR3 DNA reads as TGTGCCAGCAGCGACCGGACAGGGGGCATCCACAATGAGCAGTTCTTC. Translation gives CASSDRTGGIHNEQFF.

The CDR3 protein is CASSPAGHSYEQYF. The CDR3 coding sequence is TGTGCCAGCAGTCCCGCGGGACACAGCTACGAGCAGTACTTC. The chain carries TRBV28 and TRBJ2-7, with D perhaps TRBD1 or TRBD2 (6 bases each). The V end lost 5 bases, the J end lost 3 bases, and 14 bases lay between the germline ends. There are 14 residues in the CDR3. Germline CDR1 is MDHEN and CDR2 is SYDVKM.

This clonotype came up a few times. The chain has TRBV7-3 and TRBJ2-1; D is perhaps TRBD2 (5 bases). The CDR3 has 17 residues. With 4 bases removed from V and 6 bases from J, the gap between germline ends came to 22 bases. The V gene's germline CDR1 is SGHTA and CDR2 FQGTGA. Here the CDR3 reads CASSSPRGSPAGNEQFF. CDR3 nucleotide sequence: TGTGCCAGCAGCTCCCCGCGTGGGTCTCCCGCGGGCAATGAGCAGTTCTTC.

In nucleotides, the CDR3 is TGTGCCAGCAGCAGGGGACAGACATACCAAGAGACCCAGTACTTC. It yields the protein CASSRGQTYQETQYF. This chain joins TRBV5-5 and TRBJ2-5; 7 bases agree with TRBD1. The CDR3 is 15 amino acids. V trimming: 4 bases; J trimming: 0 bases; junction bases outside the gene matches: 6. Germline V gene lookup returns CDR1 SGHKS and CDR2 YYEKEE (reference sequence).

The rearrangement links TRBV20-1 to TRBJ2-1; D uncertain. The CDR3 length is 12 residues. CDR1 is DFQATT, CDR2 SNEGSKA, per germline (reference sequence). Between the trimmed V and J ends, which lost 5 bases and 5 bases, there was a span of 10 bases. The CDR3 bases are TGCAGTGCTCGACTTCAGCACAATGAGCAGTTCTTC. Translation: CSARLQHNEQFF.

This rearrangement joins TRBV7-2 to TRBJ2-3; tentative D call: TRBD2 (5 bases). Trimming removed 4 bases at V and 2 bases at J, with 13 bases between. This CDR3 comprises 15 residues. Per the germline V gene, CDR1 is SGHTA and CDR2 is FQGNSA. The CDR3: CASSSIGGFTDTQYF. In DNA form, the CDR3 reads TGTGCCAGCAGCTCCATCGGCGGGTTCACAGATACGCAGTATTTT.

The rearrangement uses TRBV11-2 and TRBJ2-2, with 10 bases lining up with TRBD2. The ends lost 5 bases at V and 6 bases at J; junction bases unmatched: 12. The CDR3 has 17 amino acids. CDR1 and CDR2 (germline): SGHAT, FQNNGV. Written as DNA, the CDR3 is TGTGCCAGCAGCACTACGCCTCTAGCGGGAGTGTCCGGGGAGCTGTTTTTT. As protein: CASSTTPLAGVSGELFF.

This rearrangement joins TRBV12-3 or TRBV12-4 to TRBJ2-1; D is perhaps TRBD1 (6 bases). V lost 5 bases and J 6 bases, leaving 11 bases between the germline ends. The CDR3 is 13 residues long. The CDR3 reads CASSPGVGNEQFF. In DNA form, the CDR3 reads TGTGCCAGCAGTCCAGGGGTGGGCAATGAGCAGTTCTTC.

The rearrangement links TRBV15 to TRBJ2-2; no clear D. The CDR3 extends over 18 amino acids. The ends were cut back, 0 bases at V and 7 bases at J, with 21 bases in the middle. In germline, CDR1 is LNHNV, CDR2 YYDKDF (reference sequence). This chain's CDR3 is CATSRDMIPYPAGGELFF. The CDR3 DNA reads as TGTGCCACCAGCAGAGATATGATTCCCTATCCGGCCGGCGGGGAGCTGTTTTTT.

This clonotype was recorded many times. J is TRBJ2-7 and V is TRBV20-1, with D possibly TRBD2 on 5 matching bases. Germline CDR1 reads DFQATT; CDR2 reads SNEGSKA (reference sequence). There are 13 residues in the CDR3. V was cut by 2 bases and J by 7 bases, with 15 bases left in between. CDR3 bases: TGCAGTGCTAGACTAGCTGGAGGAACAGAGCAGTACTTC. It codes for CSARLAGGTEQYF.

There are a few counts of this clonotype. The J gene is TRBJ2-2, the V gene TRBV3-1, with D perhaps being TRBD1 or TRBD2 (5 bases each). This CDR3 has 14 residues. Germline CDR1 LGHDT, CDR2 YNNKEL (reference sequence). V was cut by 6 bases and J by 5 bases, with 13 bases left in between. DNA for the CDR3: TGTGCCAGCAGAGGGGACCCCAGAACCGGGGAGCTGTTTTTT. Translating gives CASRGDPRTGELFF.

The V call is TRBV6-5, the J call TRBJ2-3; D possibly corresponds to TRBD1 (5 bases). The CDR3 length is 14 residues. The germline V gene encodes CDR1 MNHEY and CDR2 SVGAGI. Trimming shortened V by 7 bases and J by 2 bases, and 13 bases separated the two germline ends. CDR3 in DNA: TGTGCCAGCACCAGGACAAGAGACACAGATACGCAGTATTTT. Translated: CASTRTRDTDTQYF.